Listed here is a single T cell receptor (beta chain). As yet, its antigen is unknown. The V gene end was trimmed by 6 bases and the J gene end by 4 bases; junction bases not matched to a gene: 19. The CDR3 runs to 20 residues. Germline V gene data show CDR1 as SGHVS and CDR2 as FNYEAQ. This sample is drawn from a study of early T cells in non-severe SARS-CoV-2 infection. Study as a whole: Investigators sequenced bulk RNA drawn from unsorted whole blood, and chains remained unpaired. Study observations and caveats: Database matching using VDJdb favored anti-spike CD8 responses, with private and CD4 specificities left missing.

Attached unique molecular identifiers marked individual cDNA molecules. MiXCR was run by TCRdb on the 5' RACE reads, yielding one entry per CDR3 protein. The sample lists about 62,000 distinct CDR3 sequences; approximately 10% were seen once. This TCR was recovered from an adult who was a healthcare worker with PCR-confirmed SARS-CoV-2 infection or an uninfected control (not recorded which). The specimen sequenced was whole blood. The gene calls are TRBV7-6 and TRBJ2-5; TRBD2 matches at 14 bases. CDR3 nucleotides: TGTGCCAGCAGGTTAAGACCGACGACTAGCGGGGGGGTTCTTCTAGAGACCCAGTACTTC. Protein: CASRLRPTTSGGVLLETQYF.